This T cell receptor beta chain appears in the sequencing data of a study of blood T cells in healthy people across ages. Study-level background: Template-switching capture recovered about one barcoded beta molecule per two T cells. Whole-study findings and limits: Estimates based on one million T cells were treated as lower bounds. A greater number of naive CD4+ cells and higher diversity distinguished long-lived donors from aged donors. Per million T cells, the diversity of TCR beta decreased roughly linearly as age advanced.

Next came a second PCR, run for about 6 to 11 cycles, which used a sample-barcoded 5' primer along with a J-beta primer mix. TCRdb re-derived calls from the 5' RACE reads in MiXCR, one entry per CDR3 protein. The sample records 850,000 to 1,300,000 distinct CDR3 sequences, over 35% being singletons. With regard to this clonotype: Its specificity is unknown.

V lost 4 bases to trimming and J lost 1 base, with 8 bases between them. CDR1 and CDR2 from the germline V gene are MNHEY and SMNVEV (reference sequence). The CDR3 covers 13 residues. This TCR was sampled from a woman aged 55-69 years in good health. This sequence joins TRBV27 and TRBJ2-7; D gene ambiguous. Material: blood. The CDR3 reads CASSSYISYEQYF. The CDR3 nucleotides read TGTGCCAGCAGTTCATACATATCCTACGAGCAGTACTTC.